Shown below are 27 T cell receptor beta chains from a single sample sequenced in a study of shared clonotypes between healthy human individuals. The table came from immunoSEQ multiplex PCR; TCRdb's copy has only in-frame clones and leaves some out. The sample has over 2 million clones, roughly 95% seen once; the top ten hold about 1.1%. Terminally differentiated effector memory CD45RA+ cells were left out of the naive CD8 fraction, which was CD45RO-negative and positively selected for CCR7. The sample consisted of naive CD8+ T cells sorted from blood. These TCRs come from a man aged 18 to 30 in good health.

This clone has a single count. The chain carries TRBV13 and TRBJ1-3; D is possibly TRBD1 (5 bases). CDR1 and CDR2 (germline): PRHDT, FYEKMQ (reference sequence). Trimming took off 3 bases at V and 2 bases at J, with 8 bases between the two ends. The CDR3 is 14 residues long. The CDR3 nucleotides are TGTGCCAGCAGCTTGAAGGGGACTGGAAACACCATATATTTT. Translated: CASSLKGTGNTIYF.

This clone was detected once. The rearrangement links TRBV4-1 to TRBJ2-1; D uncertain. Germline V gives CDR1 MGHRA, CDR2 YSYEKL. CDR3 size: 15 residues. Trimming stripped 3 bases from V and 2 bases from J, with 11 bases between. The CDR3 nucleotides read TGCGCCAGCAGCCAGGTTTTGAGCCCCTACAATGAGCAGTTCTTC. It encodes CASSQVLSPYNEQFF.

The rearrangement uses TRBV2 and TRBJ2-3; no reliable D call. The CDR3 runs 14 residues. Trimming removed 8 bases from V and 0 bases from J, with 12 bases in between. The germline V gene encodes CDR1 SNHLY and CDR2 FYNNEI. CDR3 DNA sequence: TGTGCCAGCCCCAGGCCGGGTAGCACAGATACGCAGTATTTT. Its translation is CASPRPGSTDTQYF.

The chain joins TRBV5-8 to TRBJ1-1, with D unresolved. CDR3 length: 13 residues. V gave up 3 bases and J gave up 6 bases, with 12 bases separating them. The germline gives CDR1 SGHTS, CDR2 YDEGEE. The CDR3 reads CASSYYGLPEAFF. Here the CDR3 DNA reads TGTGCCAGCAGCTACTATGGTCTCCCTGAAGCTTTCTTT. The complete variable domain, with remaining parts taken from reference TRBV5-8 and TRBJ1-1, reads EAGVTQSPTHLIKTRGQQATLRCSPISGHTSVYWYQQALGLGLQFLLWYDEGEERNRGNFPPRFSGRQFPNYSSELNVNALELEDSALYLCASSYYGLPEAFFGQGTRLTVV.

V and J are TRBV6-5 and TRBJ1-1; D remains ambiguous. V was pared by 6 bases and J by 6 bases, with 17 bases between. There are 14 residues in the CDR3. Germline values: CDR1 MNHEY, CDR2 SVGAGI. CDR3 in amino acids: CASSPLGDSSEAFF. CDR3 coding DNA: TGTGCCAGCAGCCCCCTCGGGGATTCCTCTGAAGCTTTCTTT.

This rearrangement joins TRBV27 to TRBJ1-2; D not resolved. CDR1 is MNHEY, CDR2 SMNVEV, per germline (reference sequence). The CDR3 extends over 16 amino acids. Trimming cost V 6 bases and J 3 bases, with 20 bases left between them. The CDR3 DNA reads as TGTGCCAGCAGCCCCAGTTCGGGAGTTGTGGACTATGGCTACACCTTC. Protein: CASSPSSGVVDYGYTF.

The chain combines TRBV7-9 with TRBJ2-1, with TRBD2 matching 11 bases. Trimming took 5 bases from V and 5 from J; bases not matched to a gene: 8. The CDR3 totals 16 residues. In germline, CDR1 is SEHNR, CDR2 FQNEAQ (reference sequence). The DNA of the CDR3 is TGTGCCAGCAGCCAGTTAGCGGGAGGGGTCCACAATGAGCAGTTCTTC. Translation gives CASSQLAGGVHNEQFF.

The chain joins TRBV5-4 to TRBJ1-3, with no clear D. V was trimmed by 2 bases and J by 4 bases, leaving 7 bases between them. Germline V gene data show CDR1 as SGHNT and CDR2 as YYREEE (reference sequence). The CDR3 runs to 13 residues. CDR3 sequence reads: CASSFFSGNTIYF. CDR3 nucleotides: TGTGCCAGCAGCTTCTTTTCCGGAAACACCATATATTTT.

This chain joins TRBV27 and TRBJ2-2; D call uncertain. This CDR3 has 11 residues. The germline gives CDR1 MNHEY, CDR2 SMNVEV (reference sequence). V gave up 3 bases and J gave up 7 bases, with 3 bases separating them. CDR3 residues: CASSFDGELFF. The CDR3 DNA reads TGTGCCAGCAGTTTTGACGGGGAGCTGTTTTTT.

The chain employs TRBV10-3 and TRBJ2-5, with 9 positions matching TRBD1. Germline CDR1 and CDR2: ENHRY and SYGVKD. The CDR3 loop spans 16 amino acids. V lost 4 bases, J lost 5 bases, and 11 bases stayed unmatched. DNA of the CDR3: TGTGCCATCAGTGCCGCCCCGGGACAGGGCTCCGAGACCCAGTACTTC. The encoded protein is CAISAAPGQGSETQYF.

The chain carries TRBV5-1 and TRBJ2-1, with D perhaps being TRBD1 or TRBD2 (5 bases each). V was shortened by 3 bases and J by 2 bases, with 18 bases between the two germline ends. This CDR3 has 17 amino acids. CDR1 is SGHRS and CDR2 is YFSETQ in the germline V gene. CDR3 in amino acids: CASSSTPGTYTYNEQFF. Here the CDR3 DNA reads TGCGCCAGCAGCTCTACCCCCGGGACCTATACCTACAATGAGCAGTTCTTC.

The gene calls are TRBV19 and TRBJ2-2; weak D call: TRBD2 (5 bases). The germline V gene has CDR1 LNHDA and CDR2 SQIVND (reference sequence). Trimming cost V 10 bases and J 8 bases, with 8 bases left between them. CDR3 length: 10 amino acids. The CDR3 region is CATLAGELFF. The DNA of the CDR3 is TGTGCCACCTTAGCGGGGGAGCTGTTTTTT.

The CDR3 nucleotides are TGTGCCAGCAGTGAATGGGGTTGGACAGATACGCAGTATTTT. It specifies CASSEWGWTDTQYF. The V gene is TRBV6-4, the J gene TRBJ2-3; D is ambiguous. Deletions cut 3 bases from V and 3 bases from J, with 10 bases between. CDR1 is MRHNA and CDR2 is SNTAGT in the germline V gene. CDR3 length: 14 amino acids.

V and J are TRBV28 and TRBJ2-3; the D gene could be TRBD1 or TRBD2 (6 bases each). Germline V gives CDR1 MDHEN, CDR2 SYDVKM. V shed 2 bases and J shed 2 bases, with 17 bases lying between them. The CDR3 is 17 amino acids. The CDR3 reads CASSLPQWGRDTDTQYF. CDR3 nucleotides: TGTGCCAGCAGTTTACCCCAATGGGGGCGGGACACAGATACGCAGTATTTT.

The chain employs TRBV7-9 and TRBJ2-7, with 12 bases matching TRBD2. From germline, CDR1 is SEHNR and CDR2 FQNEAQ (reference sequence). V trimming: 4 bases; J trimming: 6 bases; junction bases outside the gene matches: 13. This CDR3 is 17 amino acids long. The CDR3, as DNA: TGTGCCAGCAGCTCTGGACTAGCGGGGACCACTGGGGGCGAGCAGTACTTC. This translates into CASSSGLAGTTGGEQYF.

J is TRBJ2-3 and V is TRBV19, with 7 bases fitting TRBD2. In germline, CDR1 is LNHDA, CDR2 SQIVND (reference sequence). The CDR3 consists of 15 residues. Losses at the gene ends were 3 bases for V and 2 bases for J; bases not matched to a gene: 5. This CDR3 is CASSIIGGDTDTQYF. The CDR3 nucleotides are TGTGCCAGTAGTATCATTGGGGGGGACACAGATACGCAGTATTTT.

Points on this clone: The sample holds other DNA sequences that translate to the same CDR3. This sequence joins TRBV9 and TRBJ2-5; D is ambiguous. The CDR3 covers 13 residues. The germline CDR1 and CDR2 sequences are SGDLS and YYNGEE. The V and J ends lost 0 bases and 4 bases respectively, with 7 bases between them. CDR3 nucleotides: TGTGCCAGCAGCGTAGTTAGTGGAGAGACCCAGTACTTC. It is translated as CASSVVSGETQYF.

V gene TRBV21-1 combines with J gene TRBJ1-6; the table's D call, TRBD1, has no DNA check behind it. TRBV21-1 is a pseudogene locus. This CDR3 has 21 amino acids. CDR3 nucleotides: TGTGCCAGCAGCAAAGCCTACTTCGGACAGGGACGGAGCTCCTATAATTCACCCCTCCACTTT. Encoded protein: CASSKAYFGQGRSSYNSPLHF.

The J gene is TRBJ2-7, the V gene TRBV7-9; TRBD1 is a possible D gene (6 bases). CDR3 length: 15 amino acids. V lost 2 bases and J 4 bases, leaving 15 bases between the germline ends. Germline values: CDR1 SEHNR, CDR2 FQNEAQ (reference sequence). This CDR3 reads CASSLTREQGYEQYF. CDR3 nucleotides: TGTGCCAGCAGCTTAACAAGGGAACAGGGATACGAGCAGTACTTC.

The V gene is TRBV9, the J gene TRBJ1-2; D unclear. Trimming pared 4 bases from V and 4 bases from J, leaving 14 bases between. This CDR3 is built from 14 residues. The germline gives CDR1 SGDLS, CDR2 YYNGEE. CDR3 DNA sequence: TGTGCCAGCAGCCGCGAGGGTTTATCCTATGGCTACACCTTC. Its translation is CASSREGLSYGYTF. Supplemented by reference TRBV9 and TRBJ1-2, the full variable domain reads DSGVTQTPKHLITATGQRVTLRCSPRSGDLSVYWYQQSLDQGLQFLIQYYNGEERAKGNILERFSAQQFPDLHSELNLSSLELGDSALYFCASSREGLSYGYTFGSGTRLTVV.

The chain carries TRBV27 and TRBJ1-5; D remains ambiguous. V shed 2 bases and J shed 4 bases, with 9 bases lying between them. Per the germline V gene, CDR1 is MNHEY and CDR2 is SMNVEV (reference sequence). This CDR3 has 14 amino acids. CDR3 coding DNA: TGTGCCAGCAGTTTAGGGCCCGCAAATCAGCCCCAGCATTTT. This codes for CASSLGPANQPQHF.

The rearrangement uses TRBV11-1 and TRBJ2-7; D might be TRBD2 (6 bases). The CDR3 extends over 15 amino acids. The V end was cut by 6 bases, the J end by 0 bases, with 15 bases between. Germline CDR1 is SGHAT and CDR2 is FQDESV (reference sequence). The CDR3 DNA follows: TGTGCCAGCAGTTTTTATAGCGGAAACTCCTACGAGCAGTACTTC. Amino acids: CASSFYSGNSYEQYF.

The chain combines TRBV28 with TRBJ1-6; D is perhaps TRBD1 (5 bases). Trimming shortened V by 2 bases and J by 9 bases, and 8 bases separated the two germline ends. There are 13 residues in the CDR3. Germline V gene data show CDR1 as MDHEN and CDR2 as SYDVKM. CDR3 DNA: TGTGCCAGCAGTTTAGGGGCGGTTTCACCCCTCCACTTT. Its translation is CASSLGAVSPLHF. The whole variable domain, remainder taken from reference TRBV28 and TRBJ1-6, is DVKVTQSSRYLVKRTGEKVFLECVQDMDHENMFWYRQDPGLGLRLIYFSYDVKMKEKGDIPEGYSVSREKKERFSLILESASTNQTSMYLCASSLGAVSPLHFGNGTRLTVT.

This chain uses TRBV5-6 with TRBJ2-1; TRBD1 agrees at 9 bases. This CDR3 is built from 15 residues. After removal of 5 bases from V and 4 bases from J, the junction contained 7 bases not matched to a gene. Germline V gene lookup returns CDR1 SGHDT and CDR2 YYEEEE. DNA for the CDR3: TGTGCCAGCAGACCGACAGGGGGTGGTTACAATGAGCAGTTCTTC. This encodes CASRPTGGGYNEQFF.

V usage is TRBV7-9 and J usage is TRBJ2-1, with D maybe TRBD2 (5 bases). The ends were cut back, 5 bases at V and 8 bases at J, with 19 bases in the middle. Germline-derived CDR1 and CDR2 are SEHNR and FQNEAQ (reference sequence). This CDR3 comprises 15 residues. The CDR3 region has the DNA TGTGCCAGCAGCGATACTAGAGGAAATACGGATGAGCAGTTCTTC. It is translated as CASSDTRGNTDEQFF.

This CDR3 reads CASSASGGNQPQHF. Here the CDR3 DNA reads TGTGCCAGCAGCGCAAGCGGGGGCAATCAGCCCCAGCATTTT. The rearrangement links TRBV7-2 to TRBJ1-5; D gene uncertain. This CDR3 region has 14 residues. V was trimmed by 5 bases and J by 2 bases, leaving 10 bases between them. Germline CDR1 and CDR2: SGHTA and FQGNSA.

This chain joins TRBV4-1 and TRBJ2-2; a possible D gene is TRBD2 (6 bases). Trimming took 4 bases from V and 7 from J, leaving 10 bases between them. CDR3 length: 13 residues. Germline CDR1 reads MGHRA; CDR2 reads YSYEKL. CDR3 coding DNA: TGCGCCAGCAGCCTCCGACTAGACGGGGAGCTGTTTTTT. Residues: CASSLRLDGELFF.